Listed here are 12 T cell receptor beta chains from one sample, sequenced in a study of cytomegalovirus exposure and HLA in healthy donors. PCR was performed using 60 Vbeta and 13 Jbeta primers. The table came from immunoSEQ multiplex PCR; TCRdb's copy has only in-frame clones and leaves some out. The table records around 100,000 clones, roughly four fifths of them present only once. Sequencing input: PBMCs. Receptor source: a male donor in good health and CMV-seropositive.

The chain combines TRBV2 with TRBJ2-3, with a tentative D call TRBD1 (6 bases). Trimming stripped 8 bases from V and 2 bases from J, with 17 bases between. CDR1 is SNHLY, CDR2 FYNNEI, per germline. The CDR3 consists of 15 residues. The CDR3 bases are TGTGCCAGCCGCCACCCACAGGGATTCACAGATACGCAGTATTTT. Its translation: CASRHPQGFTDTQYF.

This clone has only a few counts. The chain employs TRBV5-5 and TRBJ1-1, with D unresolved. The germline V and J ends were trimmed by 3 bases and 0 bases, with 9 bases remaining between them. Germline V gene lookup returns CDR1 SGHKS and CDR2 YYEKEE (reference sequence). The length of the CDR3 is 14 residues. The CDR3 nucleotides are TGTGCCAGCAGCTCTGACGACATGAACACTGAAGCTTTCTTT. Its protein is CASSSDDMNTEAFF.

The chain combines TRBV6-5 with TRBJ1-2; D perhaps matches TRBD1 (6 bases). V lost 5 bases and J lost 8, with 15 bases in between. The CDR3 is 13 amino acids. CDR1 and CDR2 from the germline V gene are MNHEY and SVGAGI. The CDR3 region is CASSPDRPRGYTF. CDR3 in DNA: TGTGCCAGCAGTCCAGACAGGCCCCGGGGCTACACCTTC.

The chain is built from TRBV2 and TRBJ2-7; TRBD2 matches at 9 bases. Germline values: CDR1 SNHLY, CDR2 FYNNEI. This CDR3 has 16 amino acids. J gave up 2 bases and V 3 bases, and 8 bases lay outside the gene matches. CDR3 nucleotides: TGTGCCAGCAGTGACATCCTAGCGGGGTTGGCCTACGAGCAGTACTTC. The encoded protein is CASSDILAGLAYEQYF.

In this sample, this clone turned up a few times. The gene calls are TRBV9 and TRBJ2-7; 12 bases align to TRBD2. Germline lookup yields CDR1 SGDLS and CDR2 YYNGEE. V shed 4 bases and J 2 bases; nucleotides not matched to a gene: 4. The CDR3 extends over 15 amino acids. CDR3 amino acids: CASSPTSGSAYEQYF. CDR3 nucleotides: TGTGCCAGCAGCCCGACTAGCGGGAGCGCCTACGAGCAGTACTTC.

The chain couples TRBV6-1 to TRBJ2-5; tentatively, D is TRBD2 (6 bases). Between the trimmed V and J ends, which lost 0 bases and 7 bases, there was a span of 12 bases. This CDR3 is built from 14 residues. CDR1 and CDR2 from the germline V gene are MNHNS and SASEGT. The CDR3 sequence is CASSEAGGRMTQYF. The CDR3 DNA is TGTGCCAGCAGTGAAGCGGGGGGTCGCATGACCCAGTACTTC.

This clone was seen once. The chain combines TRBV5-4 with TRBJ1-2, with 10 bases fitting TRBD1. The CDR3 loop spans 16 amino acids. V lost 4 bases to trimming and J lost 3 bases; unmatched junction nucleotides: 9. Germline CDR1 reads SGHNT; CDR2 reads YYREEE (reference sequence). DNA of the CDR3: TGTGCCAGCAGCGAACCGGGACAGGGGCTTTACTATGGCTACACCTTC. It encodes CASSEPGQGLYYGYTF.

This chain links TRBV4-2 with TRBJ1-2; 7 bases map to TRBD1. The CDR3 is 14 amino acids. The J segment lost 5 bases and the V segment lost 7 bases, leaving 10 bases of the junction unmatched. Germline CDR1 and CDR2: LGHNA and YNFKEQ. CDR3 region: CASNGRGQPYGYTF. CDR3 nucleotide sequence: TGTGCCAGCAACGGAAGGGGACAGCCTTATGGCTACACCTTC.

The CDR3 coding sequence is TGTGCCAGCAGCACCGGACTAGCGGGATACACAGATACGCAGTATTTT. Amino acid sequence: CASSTGLAGYTDTQYF. The chain has TRBV7-2 and TRBJ2-3; TRBD2 agrees at 12 bases. The CDR3 is made up of 16 amino acids. CDR1 is SGHTA and CDR2 is FQGNSA in the germline V gene. V shed 5 bases and J 2 bases; nucleotides not matched to a gene: 5.

This clone was counted a few times. The CDR3 spells CASSYRPRVEQPQHF. CDR3 DNA: TGTGCCAGCAGTTACCGTCCCAGGGTGGAGCAGCCCCAGCATTTT. This sequence joins TRBV6-6 and TRBJ1-5; maybe TRBD1 (5 bases). V was cut by 2 bases and J by 7 bases, with 15 bases left in between. This CDR3 contains 15 residues. CDR1 MNHNY and CDR2 SVGAGI come from the germline V gene (reference sequence).

The chain couples TRBV19 to TRBJ1-1; TRBD1 matches 10 bases. V shed 5 bases, J shed 4 bases, and the junction held 4 bases outside the gene matches. CDR3 size: 14 residues. CDR1 and CDR2 from the germline V gene are LNHDA and SQIVND (reference sequence). The CDR3 DNA sequence: TGTGCCAGTAGTGTCGGGACAGGGGCCACTGAAGCTTTCTTT. Amino acid sequence: CASSVGTGATEAFF.

This sequence joins TRBV5-4 and TRBJ1-1; D may be TRBD1 (5 bases). V shed 2 bases and J shed 0 bases, with 8 bases lying between them. Germline V gene sequence: CDR1 SGHNT, CDR2 YYREEE (reference sequence). The CDR3 consists of 14 residues. CDR3 sequence (DNA): TGTGCCAGCAGCTTCCGGGGGGTGAACACTGAAGCTTTCTTT. Translating gives CASSFRGVNTEAFF.